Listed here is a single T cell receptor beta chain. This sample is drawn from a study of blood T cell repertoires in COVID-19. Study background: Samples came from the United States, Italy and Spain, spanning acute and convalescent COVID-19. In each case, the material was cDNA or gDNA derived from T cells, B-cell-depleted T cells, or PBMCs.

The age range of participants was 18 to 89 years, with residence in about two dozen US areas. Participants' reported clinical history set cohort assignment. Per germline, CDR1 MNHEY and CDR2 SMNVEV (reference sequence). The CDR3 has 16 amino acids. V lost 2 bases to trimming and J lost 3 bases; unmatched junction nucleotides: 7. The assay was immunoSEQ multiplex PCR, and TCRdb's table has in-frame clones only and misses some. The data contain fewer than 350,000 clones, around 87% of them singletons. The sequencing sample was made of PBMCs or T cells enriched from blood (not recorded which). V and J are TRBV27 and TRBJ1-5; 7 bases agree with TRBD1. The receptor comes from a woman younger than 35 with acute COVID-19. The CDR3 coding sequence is TGTGCCAGCAGTTTAAGGGGGCGATCCTTCAATCAGCCCCAGCATTTT. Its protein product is CASSLRGRSFNQPQHF.